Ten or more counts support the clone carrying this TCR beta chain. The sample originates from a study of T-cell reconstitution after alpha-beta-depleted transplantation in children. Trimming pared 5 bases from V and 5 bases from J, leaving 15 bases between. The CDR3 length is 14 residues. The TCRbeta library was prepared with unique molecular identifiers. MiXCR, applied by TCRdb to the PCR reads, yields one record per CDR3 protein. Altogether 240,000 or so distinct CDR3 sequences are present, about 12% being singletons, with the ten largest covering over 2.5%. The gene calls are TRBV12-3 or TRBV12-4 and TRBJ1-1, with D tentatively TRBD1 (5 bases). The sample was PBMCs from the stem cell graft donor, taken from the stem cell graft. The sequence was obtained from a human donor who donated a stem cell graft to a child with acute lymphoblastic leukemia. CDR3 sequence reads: CASSLGRVGTEAFF. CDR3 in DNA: TGTGCCAGCAGTCTGGGCAGGGTAGGGACTGAAGCTTTCTTT.